This is a list of T cell receptor beta chains from one sample in a study of T cell repertoires in enteric fever. TCRdb reprocessed the reads with MiXCR, giving one entry per CDR3 protein. The sample lists roughly 1,600 distinct CDR3 sequences, 36% occurring once. The sequenced sample was CCR7- CD38- CD4+ T cells from PBMCs. Source of these receptors: a human donor with Salmonella enteric fever, either typhoid or paratyphoid (not recorded which). Both conserved end residues are part of each CDR3. The D gene is left open where the match is weak. For some rows the clone size is stated as once, few or many, or as a class when expanded; others skip it.

TRBJ2-3 | TRBV5-1 | medium-sized | TRBD1 | CASSRTDRDEDTQYF | TGCGCCAGCAGCCGCACGGACAGGGACGAAGATACGCAGTATTTT
TRBJ2-5 | TRBV5-1 | large | - | CASSFGNQETQYF | TGCGCCAGCAGCTTTGGTAACCAAGAGACCCAGTACTTC
TRBJ1-6 | TRBV15 | large | TRBD1 | CATSKRQGISSSPLHF | TGTGCCACCAGCAAGAGACAGGGGATAAGTAGTTCACCCCTCCACTTT
TRBJ1-1 | TRBV7-2 | once | - | CASSLGGGTEAFF | TGTGCCAGCAGCTTAGGAGGGGGCACTGAAGCTTTCTTT
TRBJ2-7 | TRBV5-1 | few | - | CASSLARGTYEQYF | TGCGCCAGCAGCTTGGCACGCGGGACTTACGAGCAGTACTTC
TRBJ2-1 | TRBV20-1 | few | TRBD2 | CSAQEGLDDFEQFF | TGCAGTGCCCAGGAGGGACTAGATGATTTTGAGCAGTTCTTC
TRBJ2-2 | TRBV13 | medium-sized | - | CASSTFSRDQRTGELFF | TGTGCCAGCAGCACGTTCTCCCGGGACCAGAGGACCGGGGAGCTGTTTTTT
TRBJ2-7 | TRBV12-3/TRBV12-4 | medium-sized | TRBD2 | CASSFSGSSYEQYF | TGTGCCAGCAGTTTTAGCGGGAGCTCCTACGAGCAGTACTTC
TRBJ2-2 | TRBV5-1 | few | - | CASSFPASDDTGELFF | TGCGCCAGCAGCTTTCCCGCTAGCGACGACACCGGGGAGCTGTTTTTT
TRBJ2-5 | TRBV7-9 | once | TRBD2 | CASSFAAILADQETQYF | TGTGCCAGCAGCTTCGCGGCCATACTAGCGGACCAAGAGACCCAGTACTTC
TRBJ1-1 | TRBV6-5 | large | - | CASSYSSSLTDTEAFF | TGTGCCAGCAGTTACTCTTCCAGCTTGACGGACACTGAAGCTTTCTTT
TRBJ2-5 | TRBV30 | large | - | CAWSEPAGGETQYF | TGTGCCTGGAGCGAGCCGGCTGGGGGGGAGACCCAGTACTTC
TRBJ2-2 | TRBV7-3 | - | - | CASSLGQANTGELFF | TGTGCCAGCAGCCTGGGGCAGGCGAACACCGGGGAGCTGTTTTTT
TRBJ2-7 | TRBV13 | large | TRBD2 | CASSAGLAGDEQYF | TGTGCCAGCAGCGCGGGACTAGCGGGAGACGAGCAGTACTTC
TRBJ2-3 | TRBV7-3 | medium-sized | - | CASSLGLGTDTQYF | TGTGCCAGCAGCTTGGGACTGGGCACAGATACGCAGTATTTT
TRBJ2-3 | TRBV13 | few | - | CASSPDLAQNTQYF | TGTGCCAGCAGCCCGGACTTAGCACAAAATACGCAGTATTTT
TRBJ1-4 | TRBV4-1 | few | - | CASSQDSYSEKLFF | TGCGCCAGCAGCCAGGACAGCTACTCAGAAAAACTGTTTTTT
TRBJ2-5 | TRBV9 | few | - | CASSVAGLQETQYF | TGTGCCAGCAGCGTAGCGGGACTCCAAGAGACCCAGTACTTC
TRBJ1-2 | TRBV27 | few | - | CASSSNYGYTF | TGTGCCAGCAGTTCTAACTATGGCTACACCTTC
TRBJ2-7 | TRBV5-1 | few | - | CASRPGTESYEQYF | TGCGCCAGCAGGCCCGGGACGGAGTCCTACGAGCAGTACTTC
TRBJ1-2 | TRBV5-1 | few | - | CASSLAGGDYGYTF | TGCGCCAGCAGCTTGGCCGGAGGGGACTATGGCTACACCTTC
TRBJ2-3 | TRBV18 | - | TRBD1 | CASSPPLQGTDTQYF | TGTGCCAGCTCACCACCACTACAGGGGACAGATACGCAGTATTTT
TRBJ2-3 | TRBV7-9 | few | - | CASYSTDTQYF | TGTGCCAGTTATAGCACAGATACGCAGTATTTT
TRBJ2-7 | TRBV9 | - | - | CASSVGPGGSYEQYF | TGTGCCAGCAGCGTAGGCCCCGGAGGCTCCTACGAGCAGTACTTC
TRBJ1-5 | TRBV18 | - | - | CASSAGRDNQPQHF | TGTGCCAGCTCAGCAGGGAGAGACAATCAGCCCCAGCATTTT
TRBJ2-5 | TRBV5-1 | few | - | CASSPRPGHLFSEETQYF | TGCGCCAGCAGCCCCAGGCCGGGACATCTCTTCTCGGAGGAGACCCAGTACTTC
TRBJ2-3 | TRBV9 | - | - | CASTPLRQFTDTQYF | TGTGCCAGCACCCCTCTCCGGCAGTTCACAGATACGCAGTATTTT
TRBJ2-7 | TRBV21-1 | - | - | CASSGGQGWSYEQYF | TGTGCCAGCAGTGGAGGACAGGGGTGGTCCTACGAGCAGTACTTC
TRBJ2-3 | TRBV7-9 | medium-sized | - | CASSLGTASTDTQYF | TGTGCCAGCAGCTTAGGGACAGCTAGCACAGATACGCAGTATTTT
TRBJ2-7 | TRBV9 | - | - | CASSAIYEQYF | TGTGCCAGCAGCGCAATCTACGAGCAGTACTTC
TRBJ2-1 | TRBV7-9 | - | - | CASRDSGPNGDNEQFF | TGTGCCAGCAGGGATTCAGGGCCGAATGGAGACAATGAGCAGTTCTTC
TRBJ2-3 | TRBV7-3 | large | TRBD2 | CASSPDLAGAGADTQYF | TGTGCCAGCAGCCCAGACCTAGCGGGAGCCGGGGCAGATACGCAGTATTTT
TRBJ1-1 | TRBV7-9 | medium-sized | - | CASSSRGSDGVAFF | TGTGCCAGCAGCTCCCGAGGATCGGACGGGGTAGCTTTCTTT
TRBJ1-1 | TRBV5-1 | - | TRBD1 | CASSSDRQNTEAFF | TGCGCCAGCAGCTCGGACAGGCAGAACACTGAAGCTTTCTTT
TRBJ2-1 | TRBV5-1 | - | - | CASSEATRSSYNEQFF | TGCGCCAGCAGCGAAGCTACAAGGAGCTCCTACAATGAGCAGTTCTTC
TRBJ2-1 | TRBV18 | once | TRBD2 | CASSPLLAGGSYNEQFF | TGTGCCAGCTCACCTTTACTAGCGGGAGGCTCCTACAATGAGCAGTTCTTC
TRBJ2-7 | TRBV9 | - | TRBD2 | CASSVDSSGPYEQYF | TGTGCCAGCAGCGTAGACTCTAGCGGGCCATACGAGCAGTACTTC
TRBJ2-2 | TRBV5-1 | medium-sized | - | CASSVGLANTGELFF | TGCGCCAGCAGCGTAGGACTGGCGAACACCGGGGAGCTGTTTTTT
TRBJ2-3 | TRBV5-1 | few | - | CASSGSGQTGDTQYF | TGCGCCAGCAGCGGGTCGGGACAAACCGGGGATACGCAGTATTTT
TRBJ1-2 | TRBV18 | few | - | CASSTFEGGAGYTF | TGTGCCAGCTCAACATTTGAGGGGGGCGCAGGCTACACCTTC
TRBJ1-3 | TRBV7-9 | - | - | CASSLRGSGNTIYF | TGTGCCAGCAGCTTAAGGGGGTCTGGAAACACCATATATTTT
TRBJ2-5 | TRBV5-1 | - | - | CASSLAAAGSQETQYF | TGCGCCAGCAGCTTGGCCGCGGCGGGATCCCAAGAGACCCAGTACTTC
TRBJ2-3 | TRBV5-1 | medium-sized | TRBD2 | CASRLRGGLASDTQYF | TGCGCCAGCAGGCTCCGGGGGGGACTAGCATCAGATACGCAGTATTTT
TRBJ2-1 | TRBV5-1 | large | TRBD2 | CASSYLAGETYNEQFF | TGCGCCAGCAGCTACCTAGCGGGAGAAACCTACAATGAGCAGTTCTTC
TRBJ2-7 | TRBV5-1 | - | - | CASKETVSYEQYF | TGCGCCAGCAAAGAGACAGTGTCCTACGAGCAGTACTTC
TRBJ2-2 | TRBV7-9 | - | TRBD2 | CASSLGPSSGNTGELFF | TGTGCCAGCAGCTTAGGGCCCTCTAGCGGGAACACCGGGGAGCTGTTTTTT
TRBJ2-2 | TRBV7-2 | medium-sized | - | CASSLVGGTGELFF | TGTGCCAGCAGCTTAGTCGGCGGAACCGGGGAGCTGTTTTTT
TRBJ1-4 | TRBV18 | once | - | CASSRDPRLPWFF | TGTGCCAGCTCACGAGACCCGCGGCTCCCTTGGTTTTTT
TRBJ2-1 | TRBV5-1 | - | - | CASSLLRGGSYNEQFF | TGCGCCAGCAGCCTCCTCCGGGGAGGCTCCTACAATGAGCAGTTCTTC